The 13 T cell receptor beta chains below all came from one sample that was sequenced in a study of blood T cell dynamics during melanoma immunotherapy. Time point indicated: pre-treatment baseline. Sequencing was performed with immunoSEQ multiplex PCR; in TCRdb, only in-frame clones are kept and a portion is missing. The table records approximately 25,000 clones, approximately 88% of them present only once. The sequencing here drew on blood, taken from a patient treated with checkpoint blockade. The receptors were gathered from a human donor with melanoma.

The chain combines TRBV5-1 with TRBJ1-2; D remains unclear. The germline CDR1 and CDR2 sequences are SGHRS and YFSETQ. V dropped 5 bases and J dropped 4 bases, with 15 bases sitting between them. This CDR3 is built from 14 residues. The CDR3 spells CASRPDLPGYGYTF. The CDR3 region has the DNA TGCGCCAGCAGACCCGACCTCCCAGGCTATGGCTACACCTTC.

V is TRBV28 and J is TRBJ1-5, with D unclear. The CDR3 runs to 12 residues. V lost 6 bases to trimming and J lost 0 bases, with 3 bases between them. CDR1 and CDR2 (germline): MDHEN, SYDVKM. Here the CDR3 reads CASRVSNQPQHF. DNA for the CDR3: TGTGCCAGCAGAGTTAGCAATCAGCCCCAGCATTTT.

V is TRBV19 and J is TRBJ2-1; D is ambiguous. Germline V CDR1 and CDR2: LNHDA, SQIVND (reference sequence). The CDR3 spans 15 residues. V lost 5 bases and J lost 4, with 15 bases in between. CDR3 protein: CASSPQISQYNEQFF. The DNA of the CDR3 is TGTGCCAGTAGTCCCCAGATCTCCCAATACAATGAGCAGTTCTTC. Together with reference TRBV19 and TRBJ2-1, the CDR3 gives the full variable domain: DGGITQSPKYLFRKEGQNVTLSCEQNLNHDAMYWYRQDPGQGLRLIYYSQIVNDFQKGDIAEGYSVSREKKESFPLTVTSAQKNPTAFYLCASSPQISQYNEQFFGPGTRLTVL.

V and J are TRBV2 and TRBJ2-5; 7 nucleotides match TRBD1. This CDR3 contains 16 residues. Germline assignment: CDR1 SNHLY and CDR2 FYNNEI. J lost 6 bases, V lost 1 base, and 11 bases had no gene match. The CDR3: CASSEEFIGGKKTQYF. In DNA, the CDR3 is TGTGCCAGCAGTGAAGAGTTCATAGGGGGCAAGAAGACCCAGTACTTC.

The rearrangement uses TRBV2 and TRBJ2-1; D is uncertain. V was shortened by 4 bases and J by 6 bases, with 10 bases between the two germline ends. The germline CDR1 and CDR2 sequences are SNHLY and FYNNEI. The CDR3 runs 13 residues. The CDR3 loop is CASSADLGNEQFF. For the CDR3, the DNA is TGTGCCAGCAGTGCTGATCTCGGCAATGAGCAGTTCTTC.

This rearrangement joins TRBV19 to TRBJ1-1; D possibly corresponds to TRBD1 (6 bases). Per germline, CDR1 LNHDA and CDR2 SQIVND (reference sequence). Between the trimmed V and J ends, which lost 3 bases and 5 bases, there was a span of 10 bases. The CDR3 totals 13 residues. CDR3 loop: CASSISRGTEAFF. The CDR3 DNA reads TGTGCCAGTAGTATTAGCAGGGGTACTGAAGCTTTCTTT.

The chain links TRBV15 to TRBJ1-1; no clear D. The V gene's germline CDR1 is LNHNV and CDR2 YYDKDF (reference sequence). Trimming took off 5 bases at V and 0 bases at J, with 10 bases between the two ends. The CDR3 extends over 14 amino acids. CDR3 DNA: TGTGCCACCAGCGAACAGCTATTGAACACTGAAGCTTTCTTT. Translated, it gives CATSEQLLNTEAFF.

The rearrangement uses TRBV7-3 and TRBJ2-1; 8 bases fit TRBD1. V lost 3 bases, J lost 2 bases, and 3 bases stayed unmatched. The germline V gene encodes CDR1 SGHTA and CDR2 FQGTGA. This CDR3 has 15 amino acids. DNA for the CDR3: TGTGCCAGCAGCTTCGACAGGGGTCCCTACAATGAGCAGTTCTTC. The encoded protein is CASSFDRGPYNEQFF.

This chain uses TRBV19 with TRBJ2-7; D is undetermined. CDR3 length equals 11 residues. Trimming shortened V by 1 base and J by 6 bases, and 4 bases separated the two germline ends. The germline CDR1 and CDR2 sequences are LNHDA and SQIVND (reference sequence). The CDR3 reads CASSIGVEQYF. CDR3 coding DNA: TGTGCCAGTAGTATAGGTGTCGAGCAGTACTTC.

The genes are TRBV5-1 and TRBJ2-5, with 10 bases fitting TRBD1. Trimming cost V 4 bases and J 1 base; bases outside gene matches: 7. The germline CDR1 and CDR2 sequences are SGHRS and YFSETQ. This CDR3 spans 16 amino acids. For the CDR3, the DNA is TGCGCCAGCAGCCCCCCCGACAGGGGGCGCCAAGAGACCCAGTACTTC. Translating it yields CASSPPDRGRQETQYF.

The J gene is TRBJ2-5, the V gene TRBV18, with 11 nucleotides matching TRBD2. The germline V gene encodes CDR1 KGHSH and CDR2 LQKENI. This CDR3 spans 18 amino acids. The V and J ends lost 1 base and 2 bases, in that order; junction bases with no gene match: 9. CDR3 sequence (DNA): TGTGCCAGCTCACCACTGAGACTAGCGGGGCCATTACAAGAGACCCAGTACTTC. Its translation: CASSPLRLAGPLQETQYF.

V and J are TRBV11-3 and TRBJ2-5; D assignment may be TRBD1 or TRBD2 (5 bases each). TRBJ2-7 explains the end of the DNA better; the J call may be wrong. This CDR3 has 13 residues. CDR1 SGHNT and CDR2 YENEEA come from the germline V gene. The CDR3 region has the DNA TGTGCCAGCAGCCCGGGACCCGCCTACGAGCAGTACTTC. Protein: CASSPGPAYEQYF.

The chain couples TRBV25-1 to TRBJ2-2, with 8 bases that match TRBD2. J was trimmed by 6 bases and V by 3 bases; bases with no gene match: 6. The CDR3 runs 15 residues. Germline loops: CDR1 MGHDK, CDR2 SYGVNS. CDR3 nucleotides: TGTGCCAGCAGTGACGGGACTAGAGAGGCCGGGGAGCTGTTTTTT. Translation gives CASSDGTREAGELFF.